The 25 T cell receptor beta chains below all came from one sample that was sequenced in a study of CD8 T cells in Susac syndrome. The RNA, 0.5 to 1 ug, was put through reverse transcription using random hexamers. MiXCR was run by TCRdb on the immunoSEQ multiplex PCR reads, yielding one entry per CDR3 protein. The sample has approximately 150,000 distinct CDR3 sequences, 85% to 95% seen once. The sequenced sample consisted of CD4+ T cells from PBMCs. These receptor sequences come from a human donor with multiple sclerosis.

This chain uses TRBV20-1 with TRBJ1-5; D gene unclear. CDR1 DFQATT and CDR2 SNEGSKA come from the germline V gene (reference sequence). The CDR3 runs 14 residues. Deletions cut 1 base from V and 3 bases from J, with 10 bases between. In DNA, the CDR3 is TGCAGTGCTAGAGGCGGGGAACTCAATCAGCCCCAGCATTTT. The encoded protein is CSARGGELNQPQHF.

This chain joins TRBV29-1 and TRBJ1-5; possibly TRBD1 for D (5 bases). The CDR3 runs 13 residues. Germline V gene sequence: CDR1 SQVTM, CDR2 ANQGSEA. The ends were cut back, 4 bases at V and 4 bases at J, with 11 bases in the middle. CDR3: CSVVGDGNQPQHF. CDR3 nucleotide sequence: TGCAGCGTTGTAGGGGACGGAAATCAGCCCCAGCATTTT. The whole variable domain, remainder taken from reference TRBV29-1 and TRBJ1-5, is SAVISQKPSRDICQRGTSLTIQCQVDSQVTMMFWYRQQPGQSLTLIATANQGSEATYESGFVIDKFPISRPNLTFSTLTVSNMSPEDSSIYLCSVVGDGNQPQHFGDGTRLSIL.

The J gene is TRBJ1-1, the V gene TRBV12-3 or TRBV12-4; D is unresolved. The V end was cut by 6 bases, the J end by 0 bases, with 8 bases between. This CDR3 contains 13 residues. The CDR3 spells CASSFYMNTEAFF. CDR3 nucleotide sequence: TGTGCCAGCAGCTTTTATATGAACACTGAAGCTTTCTTT.

The rearrangement links TRBV4-1 to TRBJ2-7; weak D call: TRBD1 (6 bases). The CDR3 totals 14 residues. The V gene's germline CDR1 is MGHRA and CDR2 YSYEKL. Trimming shortened V by 0 bases and J by 2 bases, and 8 bases separated the two germline ends. CDR3 sequence (DNA): TGCGCCAGCAGCCAAGAACAGGGTCCCTACGAGCAGTACTTC. Protein sequence: CASSQEQGPYEQYF.

CDR3 DNA: TGTGCCAGCAGCCGTAGGGGGGTCGAGCAGTACTTC. Encoded protein: CASSRRGVEQYF. The genes are TRBV4-2 and TRBJ2-7, with D perhaps given as TRBD1 or TRBD2 (6 bases each). The V end was cut by 4 bases, the J end by 6 bases, with 10 bases between. The CDR3 is 12 residues long. Germline V lookup: CDR1 LGHNA, CDR2 YNFKEQ.

The V call is TRBV23-1, the J call TRBJ1-5; D is unclear. TRBV23-1 is flagged as an ORF with uncertain function. V was shortened by 2 bases and J by 0 bases, with 5 bases between the two germline ends. The CDR3 length is 14 residues. CDR3 sequence: CASSQHGSNQPQHF. The CDR3 DNA reads as TGCGCCAGCAGTCAACACGGTAGCAATCAGCCCCAGCATTTT.

Only one count was recorded for this clonotype. The V and J genes are TRBV5-1 and TRBJ2-7; 10 nucleotides line up with TRBD1. CDR1 and CDR2 (germline): SGHRS, YFSETQ. This CDR3 comprises 14 residues. Trimming took 4 bases from V and 3 from J; bases not matched to a gene: 4. The CDR3: CASSPWTGGYEQYF. The CDR3 nucleotides are TGCGCCAGCAGCCCGTGGACAGGGGGCTACGAGCAGTACTTC.

The chain combines TRBV6-6 with TRBJ2-5; 9 positions match TRBD2. Germline CDR1 and CDR2: MNHNY and SVGAGI (reference sequence). J gave up 0 bases and V 3 bases, and 2 bases lay outside the gene matches. This CDR3 spans 15 amino acids. CDR3 residues: CASSYGTSYQETQYF. CDR3 nucleotide sequence: TGTGCCAGCAGTTATGGGACTAGCTACCAAGAGACCCAGTACTTC.

The V call is TRBV30, the J call TRBJ1-2; TRBD1 might be the D (6 bases). The V end lost 5 bases, the J end lost 6 bases, and 10 bases lay between the germline ends. This CDR3 region has 11 residues. Per germline, CDR1 GTSNPN and CDR2 SVGIG (reference sequence). The CDR3, as DNA: TGTGCCTGGCGTAACAGGGATGGCTACACCTTC. Its translation is CAWRNRDGYTF.

The rearrangement joins TRBV4-1 to TRBJ2-7, with D maybe TRBD1 (5 bases). Germline V lookup: CDR1 MGHRA, CDR2 YSYEKL. V was cut by 6 bases and J by 0 bases, with 27 bases left in between. The CDR3 sequence is 19 residues long. The CDR3 bases are TGCGCCAGCAGTCGCGCGCCGACGACCCAGGGCAGTGGCTCCTACGAGCAGTACTTC. Translating it yields CASSRAPTTQGSGSYEQYF.

The chain recombines TRBV27 with TRBJ2-7, with no clear D. The length of the CDR3 is 14 residues. Germline V gene data show CDR1 as MNHEY and CDR2 as SMNVEV (reference sequence). The V and J ends lost 6 bases and 2 bases respectively, with 14 bases between them. The CDR3 region is CASSLLDATYEQYF. CDR3 coding DNA: TGTGCCAGCAGCCTATTAGATGCAACCTACGAGCAGTACTTC.

The CDR3 sequence: CASRSGTSAPEQYF. Written as DNA, the CDR3 is TGTGCCAGCAGATCCGGGACTAGCGCGCCCGAGCAGTACTTC. The chain is built from TRBV27 and TRBJ2-7; 10 bases align to TRBD2. The germline CDR1 and CDR2 sequences are MNHEY and SMNVEV (reference sequence). The ends lost 6 bases at V and 6 bases at J; junction bases unmatched: 8. CDR3 length: 14 amino acids.

The V and J genes are TRBV2 and TRBJ1-2; D perhaps matches TRBD1 (5 bases). V lost 1 base, J lost 2 bases, and 5 bases lay in between. This CDR3 has 13 amino acids. Germline lookup yields CDR1 SNHLY and CDR2 FYNNEI. The CDR3, as DNA: TGTGCCAGCAGTGAAGGGACAAACTATGGCTACACCTTC. Translation: CASSEGTNYGYTF.

This chain uses TRBV19 with TRBJ2-6; TRBD1 might be the D (5 bases). V gave up 5 bases and J gave up 1 base, with 15 bases separating them. Germline CDR1 LNHDA, CDR2 SQIVND (reference sequence). The CDR3 is 17 residues long. As DNA, the CDR3 is TGTGCCAGTAGTCCCTGGACACTTGGGTCTGGGGCCAACGTCCTGACTTTC. It specifies CASSPWTLGSGANVLTF.

The V call is TRBV19, the J call TRBJ2-7; 8 positions agree with TRBD2. Germline V gene lookup returns CDR1 LNHDA and CDR2 SQIVND (reference sequence). The CDR3 has 14 residues. Trimming removed 7 bases from V and 4 bases from J; junction bases left unmatched: 9. The CDR3 loop reads CASKGTSGPYEQYF. Here the CDR3 DNA reads TGTGCCAGTAAAGGAACTAGCGGCCCTTACGAGCAGTACTTC. The full variable domain, its missing parts supplied by reference TRBV19 and TRBJ2-7, is DGGITQSPKYLFRKEGQNVTLSCEQNLNHDAMYWYRQDPGQGLRLIYYSQIVNDFQKGDIAEGYSVSREKKESFPLTVTSAQKNPTAFYLCASKGTSGPYEQYFGPGTRLTVT.

CDR3 coding DNA: TGCAGTGCTGGAGGACAGATAATGAACACTGAAGCTTTCTTT. Protein sequence: CSAGGQIMNTEAFF. The J gene is TRBJ1-1, the V gene TRBV20-1; TRBD1 is a possible D gene (6 bases). CDR1 DFQATT and CDR2 SNEGSKA come from the germline V gene (reference sequence). V lost 5 bases and J 0 bases, leaving 13 bases between the germline ends. This CDR3 comprises 14 residues.

The chain employs TRBV7-9 and TRBJ2-3; 7 bases line up with TRBD2. This CDR3 is built from 13 residues. J was trimmed by 4 bases and V by 5 bases; bases with no gene match: 3. CDR1 is SEHNR, CDR2 FQNEAQ, per germline (reference sequence). In DNA, the CDR3 is TGTGCCAGCAGCGGACTAGGCCCAGATACGCAGTATTTT. Translating gives CASSGLGPDTQYF.

In DNA, the CDR3 is TGTGCCAGCAGCCTAAAACCGGGACAGGGGACGGCAGATACGCAGTATTTT. This sequence encodes CASSLKPGQGTADTQYF. The gene calls are TRBV7-3 and TRBJ2-3; TRBD1 matches 10 bases. CDR1 is SGHTA and CDR2 is FQGTGA in the germline V gene. V was clipped by 5 bases and J by 4 bases; unmatched bases: 12. This CDR3 spans 17 amino acids.

The J gene is TRBJ2-1, the V gene TRBV14, with D tentatively TRBD2 (6 bases). Germline CDR1 SGHDN, CDR2 FVKESK. The CDR3 totals 14 residues. Trimming pared 4 bases from V and 8 bases from J, leaving 15 bases between. The CDR3 nucleotides are TGTGCCAGCAGCCGACTAGAGTGGGTCGATGAGCAGTTCTTC. Amino acid sequence: CASSRLEWVDEQFF.

The V and J genes are TRBV18 and TRBJ1-1, with 8 bases identical to TRBD1. Germline V CDR1 and CDR2: KGHSH, LQKENI. V lost 4 bases and J lost 4; bases outside the gene matches: 14. This CDR3 comprises 17 residues. The CDR3 DNA follows: TGTGCCAGCTCACTATCTTCCCAGGGGGCGCTTGCCACTGAAGCTTTCTTT. This encodes CASSLSSQGALATEAFF.

V usage is TRBV7-9 and J usage is TRBJ1-3; weak D call: TRBD1 (5 bases). The V end was cut by 4 bases, the J end by 0 bases, with 10 bases between. CDR1 is SEHNR and CDR2 is FQNEAQ in the germline V gene (reference sequence). This CDR3 has 15 residues. The CDR3 sequence: CASSSDTNSGNTIYF. CDR3 sequence (DNA): TGTGCCAGCAGCTCGGACACCAACTCTGGAAACACCATATATTTT.

The rearrangement joins TRBV3-1 to TRBJ2-7; D is tentatively TRBD1 or TRBD2 (5 bases each). CDR1 is LGHDT, CDR2 YNNKEL, per germline (reference sequence). This CDR3 has 12 amino acids. V was cut by 4 bases and J by 6 bases, with 10 bases left in between. CDR3 loop: CASSRGTIEQYF. DNA for the CDR3: TGTGCCAGCAGCCGAGGGACCATCGAGCAGTACTTC.

This clonotype was seen once. The V and J genes are TRBV20-1 and TRBJ2-2; no reliable D call. This CDR3 region has 14 residues. Germline V gene lookup returns CDR1 DFQATT and CDR2 SNEGSKA (reference sequence). The V end was cut by 3 bases, the J end by 7 bases, with 15 bases between. CDR3 nucleotides: TGCAGTGCTAGTTCGACCCTAGGTTACGGGGAGCTGTTTTTT. Translating gives CSASSTLGYGELFF.

This rearrangement joins TRBV3-1 to TRBJ1-2; possible D gene TRBD1, 5 bases. Germline values: CDR1 LGHDT, CDR2 YNNKEL (reference sequence). Trimming removed 6 bases from V and 0 bases from J, with 11 bases in between. The CDR3 covers 14 residues. The CDR3 DNA reads as TGTGCCAGCAGTCCCAGGGCCTCTAACTATGGCTACACCTTC. This codes for CASSPRASNYGYTF.

This rearrangement joins TRBV3-1 to TRBJ1-2; 7 bases are shared with TRBD1. The CDR3 spans 15 residues. J was trimmed by 1 base and V by 3 bases; bases with no gene match: 5. CDR1 and CDR2 from the germline V gene are LGHDT and YNNKEL (reference sequence). In DNA form, the CDR3 reads TGTGCCAGCAGCCATTTAGGGACAGATAACTATGGCTACACCTTC. It yields the protein CASSHLGTDNYGYTF.